In its sample, the clone carrying this T cell receptor beta chain was seen once. A much more abundant neighbour one base away suggests this may be a read error. The record originates from a study of tumor and adjacent non-tumor tissue in lung cancer. Looking at the study overall: Patients comprised 12 adenocarcinoma, 2 squamous cell carcinoma and 1 small cell lung cancer.

The germline V gene has CDR1 MNHNY and CDR2 SVGAGI (reference sequence). CDR3 length: 17 amino acids. A modified ARM-PCR protocol with three rounds of nested PCR amplified TCRbeta. Each CDR3 protein gets one entry after TCRdb re-called the multiplex PCR reads with MiXCR. Seen here are roughly 120,000 distinct CDR3 sequences, approximately 71% observed once, and the top ten hold 30% to 45%. RNA was extracted from bulk tissue without any cell sorting. Sequences were obtained from lung tumor tissue. The gene calls are TRBV6-6 and TRBJ1-6, with D possibly being TRBD1 (5 bases). The receptor was derived from a woman in her sixties or seventies with non-small cell lung cancer. The DNA for the CDR3 is TGTGCCAGCAGTTCCGTACGCTCCGGGGCACATAATTCACGCCTCCACTTT. Protein: CASSSVRSGAHNSRLHF.